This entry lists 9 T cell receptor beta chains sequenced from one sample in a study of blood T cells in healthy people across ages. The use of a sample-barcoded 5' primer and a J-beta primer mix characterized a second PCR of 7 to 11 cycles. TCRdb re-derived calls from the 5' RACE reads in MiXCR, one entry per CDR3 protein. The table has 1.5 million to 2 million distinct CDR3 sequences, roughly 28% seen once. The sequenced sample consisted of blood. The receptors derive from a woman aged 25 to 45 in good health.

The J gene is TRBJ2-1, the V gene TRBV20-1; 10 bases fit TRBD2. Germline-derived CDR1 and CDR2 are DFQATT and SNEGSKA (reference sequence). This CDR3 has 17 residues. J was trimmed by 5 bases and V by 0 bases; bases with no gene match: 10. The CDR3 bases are TGCAGTGCTAGAGATCCGGGGAGCGGGAGGGCTAACAATGAGCAGTTCTTC. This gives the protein CSARDPGSGRANNEQFF.

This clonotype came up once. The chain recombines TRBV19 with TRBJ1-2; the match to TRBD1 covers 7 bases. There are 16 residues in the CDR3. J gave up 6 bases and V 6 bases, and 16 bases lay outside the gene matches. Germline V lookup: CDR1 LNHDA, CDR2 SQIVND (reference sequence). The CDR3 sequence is CASRTGRGQGGNGYTF. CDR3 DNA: TGTGCCAGTAGAACGGGACGGGGCCAGGGGGGAAATGGCTACACCTTC.

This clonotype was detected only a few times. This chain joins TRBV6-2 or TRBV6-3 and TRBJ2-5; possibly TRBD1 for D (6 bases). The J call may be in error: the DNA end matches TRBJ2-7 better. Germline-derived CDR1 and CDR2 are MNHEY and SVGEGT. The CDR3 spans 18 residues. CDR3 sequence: CASSSRPTRRRQGYEQYF. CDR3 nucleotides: TGTGCCAGCAGTTCCCGACCAACCCGACGGAGGCAGGGGTACGAGCAGTACTTC.

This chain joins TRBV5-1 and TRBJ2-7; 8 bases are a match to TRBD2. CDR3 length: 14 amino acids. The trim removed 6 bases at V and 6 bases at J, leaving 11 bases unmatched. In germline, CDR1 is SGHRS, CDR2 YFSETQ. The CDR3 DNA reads TGCGCCAGCACCGTGAGCGGGGGCTCCCTCGAGCAGTACTTC. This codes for CASTVSGGSLEQYF. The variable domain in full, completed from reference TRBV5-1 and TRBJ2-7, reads KAGVTQTPRYLIKTRGQQVTLSCSPISGHRSVSWYQQTPGQGLQFLFEYFSETQRNKGNFPGRFSGRQFSNSRSEMNVSTLELGDSALYLCASTVSGGSLEQYFGPGTRLTVT.

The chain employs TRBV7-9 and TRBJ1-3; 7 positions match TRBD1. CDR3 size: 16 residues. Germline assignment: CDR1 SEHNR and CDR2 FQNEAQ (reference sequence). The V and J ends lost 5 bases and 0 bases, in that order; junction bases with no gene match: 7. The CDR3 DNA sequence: TGTGCCAGCAGCCAGGGACAGCTACTCTCTGGAAACACCATATATTTT. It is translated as CASSQGQLLSGNTIYF.

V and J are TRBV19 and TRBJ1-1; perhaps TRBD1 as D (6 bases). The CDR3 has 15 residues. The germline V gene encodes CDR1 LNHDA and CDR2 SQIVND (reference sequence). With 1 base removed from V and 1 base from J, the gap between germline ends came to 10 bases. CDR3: CASSIGGHRNTEAFF. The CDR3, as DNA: TGTGCCAGTAGTATAGGGGGACACCGGAACACTGAAGCTTTCTTT.

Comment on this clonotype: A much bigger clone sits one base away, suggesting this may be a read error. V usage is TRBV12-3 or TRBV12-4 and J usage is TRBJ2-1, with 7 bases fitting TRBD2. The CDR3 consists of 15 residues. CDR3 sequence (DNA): TGTGCCTGCAGTGCGGGCGGGACTACCTACAATGAGCAGTTCTTC. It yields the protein CACSAGGTTYNEQFF.

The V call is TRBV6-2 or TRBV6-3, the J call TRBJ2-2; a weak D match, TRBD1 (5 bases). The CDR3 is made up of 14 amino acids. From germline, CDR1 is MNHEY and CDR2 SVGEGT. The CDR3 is CASISGIWTGELFF. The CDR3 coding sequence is TGTGCTAGTATATCAGGGATTTGGACCGGGGAGCTGTTTTTT.

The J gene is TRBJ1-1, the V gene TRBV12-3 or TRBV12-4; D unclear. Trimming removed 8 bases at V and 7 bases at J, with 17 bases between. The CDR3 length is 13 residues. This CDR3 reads CASWEGPRGEAFF. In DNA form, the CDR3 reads TGTGCCAGCTGGGAGGGCCCCAGAGGTGAAGCTTTCTTT.